Shown below are 9 T cell receptor beta chains from a single sample sequenced in a study of T cells in narcolepsy. The assay was immunoSEQ multiplex PCR, and TCRdb's table has in-frame clones only and misses some. This sample has approximately 30,000 clones, with approximately 80% found just once. Sample: CD45RA- memory CD4+ T cells from PBMCs. The receptor set was obtained from a human donor with narcolepsy.

V usage is TRBV18 and J usage is TRBJ1-1; 9 bases align to TRBD1. CDR1 is KGHSH and CDR2 is LQKENI in the germline V gene. With 3 bases clipped from V and 3 bases from J, the junction kept 8 bases outside the gene matches. This CDR3 has 16 residues. CDR3 residues: CASSPGQGTRDTEAFF. The CDR3 region has the DNA TGTGCCAGCTCACCGGGACAGGGAACGCGCGACACTGAAGCTTTCTTT.

This sequence joins TRBV21-1 and TRBJ2-5. TRBV21-1 is recorded as a pseudogene. The CDR3 is 14 amino acids. The CDR3 DNA is TGTGCCAGCAGCCCCCGACCCCACGAGAAGACCCAGTACTTC. As protein: CASSPRPHEKTQYF.

The chain links TRBV7-8 to TRBJ1-5, with D possibly TRBD1 on 6 matching bases. V was cut by 5 bases and J by 5 bases, with 13 bases left in between. The CDR3 sequence is 14 residues long. Germline lookup yields CDR1 SGHVS and CDR2 FQNEAQ. The CDR3 loop reads CASSLVTGYQPQHF. As DNA, the CDR3 is TGTGCCAGCAGCCTCGTGACAGGCTATCAGCCCCAGCATTTT.

This clone is medium-sized. The chain has TRBV5-6 and TRBJ1-2, with 7 bases that match TRBD1. Germline CDR1 SGHDT, CDR2 YYEEEE. The CDR3 covers 11 residues. The junction had 5 bases not matched to a gene; V was cut back by 9 bases and J by 6 bases. CDR3 DNA: TGTGCCACCGGGACAGCCCATGGCTACACCTTC. Translation gives CATGTAHGYTF.

This clone was seen a handful of times. The V gene is TRBV9, the J gene TRBJ1-2; 9 nucleotides align to TRBD1. The CDR3 totals 17 residues. CDR1 is SGDLS, CDR2 YYNGEE, per germline. V gave up 4 bases and J gave up 6 bases; unmatched junction bases: 16. The DNA for the CDR3 is TGTGCCAGCAGCCCCCGGGACAGGGTTCCAGAGTTAGATGGCTACACCTTC. Protein: CASSPRDRVPELDGYTF.

J is TRBJ1-4 and V is TRBV11-2, with no clear D. V dropped 5 bases and J dropped 8 bases, with 12 bases sitting between them. In germline, CDR1 is SGHAT, CDR2 FQNNGV. This CDR3 has 13 residues. The CDR3 DNA is TGTGCCAGCAGCCCCCGACTGGAAGAAAAACTGTTTTTT. This codes for CASSPRLEEKLFF.

V usage is TRBV2 and J usage is TRBJ2-6, with TRBD1 identical over 9 bases. CDR3 length: 16 residues. V trimming: 7 bases; J trimming: 2 bases; junction bases outside the gene matches: 6. Germline V gives CDR1 SNHLY, CDR2 FYNNEI. The CDR3: CASNTDRGTGANVLTF. As DNA, the CDR3 is TGTGCCAGCAACACGGACAGGGGAACTGGGGCCAACGTCCTGACTTTC.

The chain uses TRBV5-1 and TRBJ2-7, with TRBD1 matching 7 bases. Trimming took 1 base from V and 2 from J; bases not matched to a gene: 24. Per the germline V gene, CDR1 is SGHRS and CDR2 is YFSETQ. The CDR3 is 21 residues long. CDR3: CASSLPHASPGTEVGPYEQYF. The CDR3 region has the DNA TGCGCCAGCAGCTTGCCCCACGCTTCGCCGGGGACAGAAGTGGGGCCCTACGAGCAGTACTTC.

This CDR3 is CASSFRQGLEQYF. CDR3 sequence (DNA): TGTGCCAGCAGCTTTCGGCAGGGCCTCGAGCAGTACTTC. The V call is TRBV11-3, the J call TRBJ2-7, with D possibly matching TRBD1 (5 bases). Germline CDR1 reads SGHNT; CDR2 reads YENEEA. The CDR3 length is 13 residues. V was cut by 3 bases and J by 6 bases, with 12 bases left in between.